This T cell receptor (beta chain) came from a study of CD4+ T cells in melanoma. Broader study findings: A reported correlation linked neoantigen-specific CD4+ T cells to CD8+, macrophage and B cell function. In melanoma, neoantigen-specific CD4+ T cells reportedly differed in differentiation state.

Worth noting for this clone: Antigen specificity is unknown.

Sequencing was performed with immunoSEQ multiplex PCR; in TCRdb, only in-frame clones are kept and a portion is missing. The repertoire holds some 10,000 clones, with roughly two thirds as singletons. Specimen: cells from a culture (not recorded whether cultured in vitro). The source is a human donor with melanoma.

CDR3 bases: TGTGCCAGTAGTATACTAGCGGCTCGGAAGCAGTACTTC. It codes for CASSILAARKQYF. This rearrangement joins TRBV19 to TRBJ2-7; 7 bases map to TRBD2. The junction had 6 bases not matched to a gene; V was cut back by 2 bases and J by 8 bases. The CDR3 consists of 13 residues. Germline V gene lookup returns CDR1 LNHDA and CDR2 SQIVND (reference sequence). The full variable domain, rest sourced from reference TRBV19 and TRBJ2-7, is DGGITQSPKYLFRKEGQNVTLSCEQNLNHDAMYWYRQDPGQGLRLIYYSQIVNDFQKGDIAEGYSVSREKKESFPLTVTSAQKNPTAFYLCASSILAARKQYFGPGTRLTVT.